There are a few counts of the clone carrying this T cell receptor (beta chain). The data were obtained in a study of blood T cells in healthy people across ages. The CDR3 extends over 15 amino acids. The V gene's germline CDR1 is DFQATT and CDR2 SNEGSKA (reference sequence). Alongside a J-beta primer mix, a sample-barcoded 5' primer served in a second PCR lasting about 7 to 12 cycles. TCRdb itself ran the 5' RACE reads through MiXCR, one entry per CDR3 protein. Altogether some 1,000,000 distinct CDR3 sequences are present, 20% to 25% being singletons, with the ten largest covering around 0.7%. The same data also contributed to another study, on T cells of mothers and their children. Per that study: Each child gave around 3 million TCR beta CDR3 reads (each mother, over 9.5 million).

This receptor was taken from a girl between 2 and 10 years old in good health. The sequencing input was blood. V and J are TRBV20-1 and TRBJ2-5; D ambiguous. The J call may be wrong; the DNA end is better matched by TRBJ2-7. CDR3 amino acids: CSATYVAPHSYEQYF. CDR3 in DNA: TGCAGTGCTACATATGTGGCGCCTCACTCCTACGAGCAGTACTTC.